This T cell receptor (beta chain) was obtained from a study of T cell repertoires in cytomegalovirus infection. About the research overall: An indication of both CMV infection and matching HLA type came from public TCR beta signatures. Notes on the study in general: Ex vivo, HLA-C-restricted CMV-specific TCR beta clonotypes prevailed over the rest of the response. Adding up the frequency of public TCR beta families identified people who carried CMV plus the relevant HLA.

The V gene lost 5 bases and the J gene lost 5 bases, with 4 bases spanning the gap. This CDR3 has 10 amino acids. Germline values: CDR1 MDHEN, CDR2 SYDVKM. This clonotype showed up many times. Its antigen is as yet unknown. TCRdb used MiXCR to reprocess the reads, holding one entry per CDR3 protein. In the table there are around 230,000 distinct CDR3 sequences, 6% to 8% of which are singletons. V gene TRBV28 combines with J gene TRBJ2-7; D uncertain. Input material: PBMCs. The TCR was taken from a human donor in good health (CMV status not recorded). Some clones in this sample may be carry-over from other donors' samples. The chain's CDR3 is CASSRNEQYF. In DNA, the CDR3 is TGTGCCAGCAGTCGGAACGAGCAGTACTTC.